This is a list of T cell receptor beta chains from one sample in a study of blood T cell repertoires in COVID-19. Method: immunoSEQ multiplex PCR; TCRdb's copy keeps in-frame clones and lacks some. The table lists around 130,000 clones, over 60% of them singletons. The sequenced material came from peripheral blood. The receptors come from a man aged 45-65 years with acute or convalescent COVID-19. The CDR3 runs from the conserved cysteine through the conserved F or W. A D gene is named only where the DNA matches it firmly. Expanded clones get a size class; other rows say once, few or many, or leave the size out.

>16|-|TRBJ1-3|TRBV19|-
TGTGCCAGTAGTAAAGGGAGAGGAAGCCCTGGAAACACCATATATTTT
CASSKGRGSPGNTIYF
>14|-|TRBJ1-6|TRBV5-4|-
TGTGCCAGCAGCTCAACAGGGCCCCCCTCACCCCTCCACTTT
CASSSTGPPSPLHF
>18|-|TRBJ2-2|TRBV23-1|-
TGCGCCAGCAGTCACGGTTGTGCGGGTCCCCCGAACACCGGGGAGCTGTTTTTT
CASSHGCAGPPNTGELFF
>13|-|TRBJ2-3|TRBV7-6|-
TGTGCCAGCAGCTTAGATAGGGGGGATACGCAGTATTTT
CASSLDRGDTQYF
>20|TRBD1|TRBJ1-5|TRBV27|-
TGTGCCAGCAGTCCCATTCTCCCGGGACAGGGGATTGGGATTAATCAGCCCCAGCATTTT
CASSPILPGQGIGINQPQHF
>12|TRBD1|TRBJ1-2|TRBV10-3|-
TGTGCCAGCACGACAGGGGACTATGGCTACACCTTC
CASTTGDYGYTF
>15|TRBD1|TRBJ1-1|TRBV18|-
TGTGCCAGCTCACCATCGGGACAGGGGAACACTGAAGCTTTCTTT
CASSPSGQGNTEAFF
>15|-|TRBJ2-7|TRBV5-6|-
TGTGCCAGCAGCTTGGGGCAGGGTCCTATTCACGAGCAGTACTTC
CASSLGQGPIHEQYF
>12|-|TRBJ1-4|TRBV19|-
TGTGCCTCGCAGGCATTTAATGAAAAACTGTTTTTT
CASQAFNEKLFF
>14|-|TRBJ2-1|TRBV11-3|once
TGTGCCAGCAGCTTAGTTTCGGGGAGCGATGAGCAGTTCTTC
CASSLVSGSDEQFF
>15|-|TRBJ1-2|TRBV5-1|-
TGCGCCAGCAGCTTGTACCAACAGGGACCAAATGGCTACACCTTC
CASSLYQQGPNGYTF
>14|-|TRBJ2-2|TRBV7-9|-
TGTGCCAGCAGCTCCGCACTAGCTACCGGGGAGCTGTTTTTT
CASSSALATGELFF
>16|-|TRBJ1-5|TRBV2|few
TGTGCCAGCAGTGAAGCGGCACGGGTTAGCAATCAGCCCCAGCATTTT
CASSEAARVSNQPQHF
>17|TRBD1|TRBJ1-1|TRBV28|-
TGTGCCAGCAGTACCGACAGGGGCGGAAGTATGAACACTGAAGCTTTCTTT
CASSTDRGGSMNTEAFF
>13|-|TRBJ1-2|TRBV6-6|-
TGTGCCAGCAGTTACCCCGACCGAGCGGGCTACACCTTC
CASSYPDRAGYTF
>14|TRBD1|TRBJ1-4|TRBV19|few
TGTGCCAGTAGTGACAGGGGGCCTAGGGAAAAACTGTTTTTT
CASSDRGPREKLFF
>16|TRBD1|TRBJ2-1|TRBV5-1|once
TGCGCCAGCAGCTACCCTGGACAGGGGACCTACAATGAGCAGTTCTTC
CASSYPGQGTYNEQFF
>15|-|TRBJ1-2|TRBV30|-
TGTGCCTGGAGTGTTGGGCTCTCCCCTTACTATGGCTACACCTTC
CAWSVGLSPYYGYTF
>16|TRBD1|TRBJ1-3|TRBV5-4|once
TGTGCCAGCAGCGATTGGACAGGATCCTCTGGAAACACCATATATTTT
CASSDWTGSSGNTIYF
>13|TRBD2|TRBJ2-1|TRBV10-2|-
TGCGCCAGCCGGACTAGCGGGGCTTGGGAGCAGTTCTTC
CASRTSGAWEQFF
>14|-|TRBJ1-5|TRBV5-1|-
TGCGCCAGCAGCCGGGAAGGTAGCAATCAGCCCCAGCATTTT
CASSREGSNQPQHF
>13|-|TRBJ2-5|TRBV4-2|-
TGTGCCAGCAGCCAATGGCTTCAAGAGACCCAGTACTTC
CASSQWLQETQYF
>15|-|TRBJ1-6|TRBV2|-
TGTGCCAGCAGTGGAATCACAGGGTCGGATTCACCCCTCCACTTT
CASSGITGSDSPLHF
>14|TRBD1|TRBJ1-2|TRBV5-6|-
TGTGCCAGCAGCTCGACAGGGGCACTTGGTGGCTACACCTTC
CASSSTGALGGYTF
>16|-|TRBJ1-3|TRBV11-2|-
TGTGCCAGCGCCGGAGGCCCGGGCCGCTCTGGAAACACCATATATTTT
CASAGGPGRSGNTIYF
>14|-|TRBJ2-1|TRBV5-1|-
TGCGCCAGCAGCTTACAGCGGAGCAACAATGAGCAGTTCTTC
CASSLQRSNNEQFF
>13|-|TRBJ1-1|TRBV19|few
TGTGCCAGTAGTATTTCAGGTGGAGGGGAAGCTTTCTTT
CASSISGGGEAFF
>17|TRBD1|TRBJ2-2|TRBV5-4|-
TGTGCCAGCAGCGACGCCAGGACAGGGGGCCAATCCGGGGAGCTGTTTTTT
CASSDARTGGQSGELFF
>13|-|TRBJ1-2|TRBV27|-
TGTGCCAGCAGTTACGACAGACACTATGGCTACACCTTC
CASSYDRHYGYTF
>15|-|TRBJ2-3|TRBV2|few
TGTGCCACCCAAAGGGGGGGCGGGTTCACAGATACGCAGTATTTT
CATQRGGGFTDTQYF
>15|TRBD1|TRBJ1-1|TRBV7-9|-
TGTGCCAGCAGCAAGACAGGGGGCGCGAACACTGAAGCTTTCTTT
CASSKTGGANTEAFF
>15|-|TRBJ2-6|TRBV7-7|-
TGTGCCAGCAGCTCCACTGGCTCTGGGGCCAACGTCCTGACTTTC
CASSSTGSGANVLTF
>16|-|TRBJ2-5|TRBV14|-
TGTGCCAGCAGCCAATCGACATTGATCGAGGGAGAGACCCAGTACTTC
CASSQSTLIEGETQYF
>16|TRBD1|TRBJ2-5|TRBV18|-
TGTGCCAGCTCACCTTTGACAGGGGGCGAGATGGGGACCCAGTACTTC
CASSPLTGGEMGTQYF
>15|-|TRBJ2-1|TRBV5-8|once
TGTGCCAGCAGCTTGGGACAGAGCTCCTACAATGAGCAGTTCTTC
CASSLGQSSYNEQFF
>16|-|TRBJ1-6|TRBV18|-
TGTGCCAGCTCACCGTCGTCGGGGGGGGCGAATTCACCCCTCCACTTT
CASSPSSGGANSPLHF
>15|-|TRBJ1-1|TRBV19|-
TGTGCCAGTAGTAAGCAGGCTATCATGAACACTGAAGCTTTCTTT
CASSKQAIMNTEAFF
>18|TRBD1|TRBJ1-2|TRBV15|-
TGTGCCACCAGCAGAGAGGAGACAGGGGACACTATAGGGTTGGGCTACACCTTC
CATSREETGDTIGLGYTF
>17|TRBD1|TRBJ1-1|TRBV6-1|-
TGTGCCAGCAGTGTACAGGGGGGTTGGATCATGAACACTGAAGCTTTCTTT
CASSVQGGWIMNTEAFF
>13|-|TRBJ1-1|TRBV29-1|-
TGCAGCGTTATCGGACAGTGGGCCTCTGAAGCTTTCTTT
CSVIGQWASEAFF
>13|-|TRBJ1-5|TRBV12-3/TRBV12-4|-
TGTGCCAGCAGTGGGAGGGAGGGTCAGCCCCAGCATTTT
CASSGREGQPQHF
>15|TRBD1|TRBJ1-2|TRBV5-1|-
TGCGCCAGCAGCTTGGTGCAGGGGGTGAACTATGGCTACACCTTC
CASSLVQGVNYGYTF
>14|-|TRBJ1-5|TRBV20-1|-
TGCAGTGCTAGTAATCCAAGTCCCGGTCAGCCCCAGCATTTT
CSASNPSPGQPQHF
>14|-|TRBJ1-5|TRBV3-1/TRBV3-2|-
TGTGCCAGCAGCCAAGGGGGCCTTAATCAGCCCCAGCATTTT
CASSQGGLNQPQHF
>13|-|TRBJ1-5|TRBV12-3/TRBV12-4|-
TGTGCCAGTTCCAGGGGTAGCAATCAGCCCCAGCATTTT
CASSRGSNQPQHF
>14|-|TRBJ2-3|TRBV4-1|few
TGCGCCAGCAGCCAAGGACGTCGAGGAGATACGCAGTATTTT
CASSQGRRGDTQYF
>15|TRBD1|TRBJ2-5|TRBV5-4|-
TGTGCCAGCAGCCCCGGGACAGGGGGCCTTGAGACCCAGTACTTC
CASSPGTGGLETQYF
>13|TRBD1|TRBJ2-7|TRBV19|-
TGTGCCAGTAGTTCGGGACAGGGCTACGAGCAGTACTTC
CASSSGQGYEQYF
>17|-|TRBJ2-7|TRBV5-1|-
TGCGCCAGCAGCTCCGACAGGTCGCTATCCCTGGCCTACGAGCAGTACTTC
CASSSDRSLSLAYEQYF
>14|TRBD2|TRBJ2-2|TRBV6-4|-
TGTGCCAGCAGTGAGCGGGGGGGCACCGGGGAGCTGTTTTTT
CASSERGGTGELFF
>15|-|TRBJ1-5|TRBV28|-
TGTGCCAGCAGTTTCCCGAGTACGGGCAATCAGCCCCAGCATTTT
CASSFPSTGNQPQHF
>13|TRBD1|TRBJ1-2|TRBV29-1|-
TGCAGCGTTGAACAGGGGGCGCGAGGGGGCTACACCTTC
CSVEQGARGGYTF